This TCR beta chain comes out of a study of PD-1 blockade in classical Hodgkin lymphoma. In the study overall: Patients in the cohort were put on intravenous nivolumab, 3 mg/kg every 2 weeks. Study-level results: It was reported that newly diagnosed patients had less baseline TCR diversity than healthy donors. Individuals initiating nivolumab under 1 year after ASCT were excluded. CD4+ TCR diversity, unlike CD8+, climbed significantly by C4D1.

With regard to this clone: Its antigen is undetermined.

Here immunoSEQ multiplex PCR was the method, and the copy in TCRdb shows in-frame clones only, minus some. Of 6,500 to 8,000 clones in the sample, 86% were seen once. Each patient experienced a relapse that followed autologous stem cell transplantation, and brentuximab vedotin exposure varied. Magnetic negative selection was used to purify CD4+ T cells from PBMCs that had been thawed. The source is a human donor with classical Hodgkin lymphoma. The sample consisted of CD4+ T cells from blood, taken at baseline.

The CDR3 DNA reads TGTGCCAGCAGCCCGACTAGCGCCACCACAGATACGCAGTATTTT. It yields the protein CASSPTSATTDTQYF. The rearrangement links TRBV5-5 to TRBJ2-3, with 8 bases fitting TRBD2. V shed 4 bases, J shed 2 bases, and the junction held 6 bases outside the gene matches. In germline, CDR1 is SGHKS, CDR2 YYEKEE (reference sequence). This CDR3 is built from 15 residues.